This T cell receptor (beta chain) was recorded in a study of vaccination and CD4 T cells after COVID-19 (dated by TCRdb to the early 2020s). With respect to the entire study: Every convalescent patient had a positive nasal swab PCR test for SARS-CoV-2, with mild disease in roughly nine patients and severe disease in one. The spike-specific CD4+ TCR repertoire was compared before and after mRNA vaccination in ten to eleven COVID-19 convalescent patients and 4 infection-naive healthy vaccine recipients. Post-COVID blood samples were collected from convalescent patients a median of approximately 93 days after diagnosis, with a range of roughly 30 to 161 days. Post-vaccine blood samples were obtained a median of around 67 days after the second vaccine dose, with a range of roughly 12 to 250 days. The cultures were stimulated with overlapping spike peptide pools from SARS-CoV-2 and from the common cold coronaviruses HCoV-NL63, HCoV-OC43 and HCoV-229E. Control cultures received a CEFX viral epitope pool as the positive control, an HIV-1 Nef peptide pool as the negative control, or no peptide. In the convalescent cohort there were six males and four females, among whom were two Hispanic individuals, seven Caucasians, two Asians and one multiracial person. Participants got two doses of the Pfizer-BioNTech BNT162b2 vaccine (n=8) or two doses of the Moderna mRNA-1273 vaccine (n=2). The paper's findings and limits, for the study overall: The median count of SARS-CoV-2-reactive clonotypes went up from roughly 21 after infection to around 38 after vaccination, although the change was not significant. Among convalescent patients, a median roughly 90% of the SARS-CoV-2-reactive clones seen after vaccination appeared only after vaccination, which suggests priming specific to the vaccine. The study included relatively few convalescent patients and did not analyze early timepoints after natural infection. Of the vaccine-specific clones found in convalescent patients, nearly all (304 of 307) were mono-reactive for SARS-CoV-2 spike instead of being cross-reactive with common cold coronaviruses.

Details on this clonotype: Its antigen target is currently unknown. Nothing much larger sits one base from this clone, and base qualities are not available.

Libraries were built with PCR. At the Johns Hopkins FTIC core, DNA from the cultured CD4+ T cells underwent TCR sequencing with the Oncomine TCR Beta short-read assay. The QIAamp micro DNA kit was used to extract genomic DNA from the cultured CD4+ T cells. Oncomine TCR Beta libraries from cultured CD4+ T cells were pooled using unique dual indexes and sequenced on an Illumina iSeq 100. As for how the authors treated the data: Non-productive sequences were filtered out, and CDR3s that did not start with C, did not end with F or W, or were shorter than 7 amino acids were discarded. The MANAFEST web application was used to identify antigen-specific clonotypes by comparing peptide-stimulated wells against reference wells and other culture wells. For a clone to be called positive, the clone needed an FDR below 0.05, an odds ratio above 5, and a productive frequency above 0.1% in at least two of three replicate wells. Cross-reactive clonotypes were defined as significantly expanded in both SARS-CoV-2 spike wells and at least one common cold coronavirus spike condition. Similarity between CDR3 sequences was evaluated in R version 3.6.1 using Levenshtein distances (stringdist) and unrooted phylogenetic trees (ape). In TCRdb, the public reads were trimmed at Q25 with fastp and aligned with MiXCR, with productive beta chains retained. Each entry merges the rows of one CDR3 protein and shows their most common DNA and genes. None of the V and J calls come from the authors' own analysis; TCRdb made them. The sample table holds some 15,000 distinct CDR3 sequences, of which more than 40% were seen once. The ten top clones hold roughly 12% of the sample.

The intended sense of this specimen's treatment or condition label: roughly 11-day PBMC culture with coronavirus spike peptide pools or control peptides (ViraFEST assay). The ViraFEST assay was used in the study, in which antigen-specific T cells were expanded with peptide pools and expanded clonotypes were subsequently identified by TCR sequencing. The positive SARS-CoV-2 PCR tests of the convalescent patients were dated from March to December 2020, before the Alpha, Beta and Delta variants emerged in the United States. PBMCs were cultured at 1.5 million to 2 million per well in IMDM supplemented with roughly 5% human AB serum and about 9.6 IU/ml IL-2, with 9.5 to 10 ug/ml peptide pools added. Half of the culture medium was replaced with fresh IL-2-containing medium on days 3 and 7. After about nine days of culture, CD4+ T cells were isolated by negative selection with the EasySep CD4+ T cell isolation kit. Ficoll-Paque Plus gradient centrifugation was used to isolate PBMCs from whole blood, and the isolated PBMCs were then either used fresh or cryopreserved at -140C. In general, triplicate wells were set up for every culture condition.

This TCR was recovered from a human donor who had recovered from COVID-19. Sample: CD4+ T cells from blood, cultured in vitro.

The CDR3 protein is CSARTGTGGTEAFF. Here is the DNA: TGCAGTGCTAGAACCGGGACAGGGGGTACTGAAGCTTTCTTT. Recombination connected TRBV20-1 to TRBJ1-1, with 11 bases matching TRBD1. The CDR3 numbers 14 residues from cysteine through phenylalanine. Only CDR3 DNA remains: 42 bases, in frame from the first base. Reading the germline V gene (reference sequence) gives CDR1 DFQATT and CDR2 SNEGSKA. Germline trimming amounts to 2 bases on V and 5 bases on J, with 4 as the count of junction bases outside the gene matches.